Each of the 30 T cell receptor beta chains below was sequenced from the same sample in a study of cytomegalovirus exposure and HLA in healthy donors (TCRdb year 2017). Receptor libraries were prepared by the immunoSEQ multiplex PCR assay. For the multiplex PCR, a mixture combining 60 forward primers for TCR Vbeta segments and 13 reverse primers for TCR Jbeta segments was used. Imported from immuneACCESS, the table was reduced by TCRdb to in-frame sequences with V and J called. These copies leave out some clones; in studies compared against another copy, an unresolved V gene accounts for under half, and the cause of the remainder is not known. A total of under 200,000 clones appear in this sample, around 86% of them only once. Of the sample, roughly 0.99% is held by the ten largest clones. The sample comprised PBMCs. These receptor sequences come from a girl aged 2-15 years in good health and CMV-seropositive.

This clone showed up just once. The genes are TRBV5-4 and TRBJ1-4, with D perhaps TRBD1 (6 bases). The CDR3 is 13 amino acids. The germline gives CDR1 SGHNT, CDR2 YYREEE (reference sequence). V lost 5 bases to trimming and J lost 5 bases, with 10 bases between them. The CDR3 nucleotides read TGTGCCAGCAGACAGGGAGTAAATGAAAAACTGTTTTTT. This sequence encodes CASRQGVNEKLFF.

This clone has a single count. This chain uses TRBV11-3 with TRBJ2-1, with 14 positions matching TRBD2. V shed 2 bases and J 9 bases; nucleotides not matched to a gene: 6. The CDR3 has 16 amino acids. The germline gives CDR1 SGHNT, CDR2 YENEEA. CDR3 nucleotide sequence: TGTGCCAGCAGCTTAAGACTAGCGGGAGGGCTAGGTGAGCAGTTCTTC. This gives the protein CASSLRLAGGLGEQFF.

The rearrangement uses TRBV28 and TRBJ2-7; D gene uncertain. V gave up 5 bases and J gave up 6 bases, with 29 bases separating them. Per germline, CDR1 MDHEN and CDR2 SYDVKM. The CDR3 has 18 residues. The CDR3 DNA reads TGTGCCAGCAGTGCTATGGTACCTTTCCCTGTACCCTTTGGCGAGCAGTACTTC. This encodes CASSAMVPFPVPFGEQYF.

This clone was detected once. V and J are TRBV6-5 and TRBJ2-3, with TRBD2 identical over 8 bases. Trimming at V came to 4 bases and at J to 0 bases, leaving 6 bases not matched to a gene. The germline CDR1 and CDR2 sequences are MNHEY and SVGAGI. This CDR3 is 16 amino acids long. CDR3 sequence reads: CASSSSLAASTDTQYF. CDR3 bases: TGTGCCAGCAGTTCCTCACTAGCGGCTAGCACAGATACGCAGTATTTT.

The chain links TRBV6-5 to TRBJ2-5; 11 nucleotides agree with TRBD2. The DNA end is a closer match to TRBJ2-7, so the J assignment may be wrong. CDR3 size: 14 residues. Germline V gene sequence: CDR1 MNHEY, CDR2 SVGAGI. The CDR3 DNA is TGTGCCAGCAGATCGCGGACTAGCGGGTACGAGCAGTACTTC. Its protein is CASRSRTSGYEQYF.

This chain connects TRBV6-1 to TRBJ1-1; 7 nucleotides match TRBD1. The CDR3 spans 14 residues. Germline assignment: CDR1 MNHNS and CDR2 SASEGT. V lost 8 bases to trimming and J lost 7 bases; unmatched junction nucleotides: 13. The chain's CDR3 is CASGRRDSPYEAFF. The CDR3, as DNA: TGTGCCAGCGGCCGGAGGGACAGCCCTTATGAAGCTTTCTTT.

The rearrangement uses TRBV6-5 and TRBJ2-3, with unresolved D. This CDR3 is 11 amino acids long. Germline lookup yields CDR1 MNHEY and CDR2 SVGAGI. V gave up 7 bases and J gave up 2 bases, with 4 bases separating them. CDR3 sequence reads: CASTYTDTQYF. CDR3 nucleotides: TGTGCCAGCACCTACACAGATACGCAGTATTTT.

J is TRBJ2-1 and V is TRBV5-6; 10 bases fit TRBD1. The CDR3 extends over 15 amino acids. Germline-derived CDR1 and CDR2 are SGHDT and YYEEEE. With V trimmed by 4 bases and J by 6 bases, 7 bases remained unmatched. CDR3 coding DNA: TGTGCCAGCAGCCCGCCCCGGGACAGGGGCAATGAGCAGTTCTTC. Its translation: CASSPPRDRGNEQFF. Full variable domain (remainder filled in from reference TRBV5-6 and TRBJ2-1): DAGVTQSPTHLIKTRGQQVTLRCSPKSGHDTVSWYQQALGQGPQFIFQYYEEEERQRGNFPDRFSGHQFPNYSSELNVNALLLGDSALYLCASSPPRDRGNEQFFGPGTRLTVL.

This clone was picked up a small number of times. This chain uses TRBV7-2 with TRBJ1-1; TRBD1 is a possible D gene (5 bases). CDR3 size: 14 residues. Between the trimmed V and J ends, which lost 6 bases and 0 bases, there was a span of 11 bases. In germline, CDR1 is SGHTA, CDR2 FQGNSA. CDR3: CASRRTLLNTEAFF. The CDR3 nucleotides are TGTGCCAGCAGAAGGACACTTTTGAACACTGAAGCTTTCTTT. Looking up the rest from reference TRBV7-2 and TRBJ1-1 gives the full variable domain: GAGVSQSPSNKVTEKGKDVELRCDPISGHTALYWYRQSLGQGLEFLIYFQGNSAPDKSGLPSDRFSAERTGGSVSTLTIQRTQQEDSAVYLCASRRTLLNTEAFFGQGTRLTVV.

This chain uses TRBV9 with TRBJ2-2, with 8 bases identical to TRBD1. CDR3 length: 15 amino acids. CDR1 SGDLS and CDR2 YYNGEE come from the germline V gene. V was pared by 4 bases and J by 4 bases, with 6 bases of the junction left unmatched. The CDR3 protein is CASSNRTGSTGELFF. CDR3 coding DNA: TGTGCCAGCAGCAATCGGACAGGGAGCACCGGGGAGCTGTTTTTT.

This clone has just one count. This chain connects TRBV9 to TRBJ1-2; weak D call: TRBD1 (6 bases). The V gene lost 4 bases and the J gene lost 0 bases, with 22 bases spanning the gap. CDR3 length equals 18 residues. Looked up from germline, CDR1 is SGDLS and CDR2 is YYNGEE. The CDR3 DNA follows: TGTGCCAGCAGCCTACAGTCGGGACACTTTACTTCTAACTATGGCTACACCTTC. Translated: CASSLQSGHFTSNYGYTF.

The rearrangement uses TRBV6-5 and TRBJ2-7; 8 nucleotides align to TRBD2. V lost 4 bases to trimming and J lost 1 base; unmatched junction nucleotides: 6. CDR3 length: 15 amino acids. Germline V gene lookup returns CDR1 MNHEY and CDR2 SVGAGI. CDR3 residues: CASSLYSGSSYEQYF. The CDR3 DNA follows: TGTGCCAGCAGTTTGTACAGCGGGAGTTCCTACGAGCAGTACTTC.

This rearrangement joins TRBV27 to TRBJ2-1; D is perhaps TRBD1 (5 bases). This CDR3 is built from 15 residues. V lost 10 bases to trimming and J lost 1 base, with 17 bases between them. The germline V gene has CDR1 MNHEY and CDR2 SMNVEV (reference sequence). The CDR3 sequence is CATQGWNGSYNEQFF. The CDR3 nucleotides read TGTGCCACCCAGGGTTGGAATGGGTCCTACAATGAGCAGTTCTTC.

V is TRBV30 and J is TRBJ2-7, with 9 bases that match TRBD1. Germline CDR1 reads GTSNPN; CDR2 reads SVGIG (reference sequence). The CDR3 is made up of 11 amino acids. J was trimmed by 4 bases and V by 7 bases; bases with no gene match: 2. The CDR3 here is CALTGGYEQYF. For the CDR3, the DNA is TGTGCCTTGACAGGGGGATACGAGCAGTACTTC.

The J gene is TRBJ1-2, the V gene TRBV5-4; a possible D gene is TRBD1 (5 bases). The CDR3 runs to 12 residues. Germline V gives CDR1 SGHNT, CDR2 YYREEE (reference sequence). The V end was cut by 5 bases, the J end by 8 bases, with 13 bases between. The CDR3 DNA follows: TGTGCCAGCAGAGGGGATTCTATGGGCTACACCTTC. It translates to CASRGDSMGYTF.

This clone was seen a handful of times. In nucleotides, the CDR3 is TGTGCCAGCTCACCGCCGTTGAGCACTGAAGCTTTCTTT. It yields the protein CASSPPLSTEAFF. The chain employs TRBV18 and TRBJ1-1; D unclear. The V gene's germline CDR1 is KGHSH and CDR2 LQKENI. CDR3 length equals 13 residues. Trimming stripped 3 bases from V and 4 bases from J, with 9 bases between.

Only a few counts were recorded for this clone. The V gene is TRBV11-2, the J gene TRBJ1-1; D ambiguous. Trimming removed 5 bases at V and 1 base at J, with 8 bases between. The germline CDR1 and CDR2 sequences are SGHAT and FQNNGV. The CDR3 totals 13 residues. The CDR3 sequence is CASSLTRNTEAFF. The CDR3 DNA reads as TGTGCCAGCAGCCTGACAAGGAACACTGAAGCTTTCTTT.

The J gene is TRBJ1-2, the V gene TRBV19; possibly TRBD1 for D (5 bases). The CDR3 is 12 residues long. Per germline, CDR1 LNHDA and CDR2 SQIVND (reference sequence). Trimming took 10 bases from V and 7 from J, leaving 16 bases between them. The CDR3 nucleotides read TGTGCCACCAGAAGGACGGGGGGTGGCTACACCTTC. Translating it yields CATRRTGGGYTF.

The V and J genes are TRBV13 and TRBJ1-4; D ambiguous. This CDR3 comprises 15 residues. The germline V gene encodes CDR1 PRHDT and CDR2 FYEKMQ (reference sequence). V gave up 5 bases and J gave up 5 bases, with 15 bases separating them. The CDR3 sequence is CASSESPGTNEKLFF. Written as DNA, the CDR3 is TGTGCCAGCAGCGAGTCCCCGGGAACAAATGAAAAACTGTTTTTT.

The chain uses TRBV4-1 and TRBJ2-3; 9 bases match TRBD2. V was clipped by 6 bases and J by 0 bases; unmatched bases: 13. The CDR3 extends over 18 amino acids. CDR1 is MGHRA, CDR2 YSYEKL, per germline. DNA for the CDR3: TGCGCCAGCAGTCTTCTCGGCGGGAGGGCCCTTAGCACAGATACGCAGTATTTT. Translated: CASSLLGGRALSTDTQYF.

The chain links TRBV29-1 to TRBJ1-1, with D perhaps TRBD1 (6 bases). V lost 8 bases and J lost 1, with 14 bases in between. This CDR3 comprises 13 residues. From germline, CDR1 is SQVTM and CDR2 ANQGSEA. CDR3 residues: CSYCRQANTEAFF. The DNA of the CDR3 is TGCAGCTACTGCCGACAGGCGAACACTGAAGCTTTCTTT. Filled out from reference TRBV29-1 and TRBJ1-1, the complete variable domain reads SAVISQKPSRDICQRGTSLTIQCQVDSQVTMMFWYRQQPGQSLTLIATANQGSEATYESGFVIDKFPISRPNLTFSTLTVSNMSPEDSSIYLCSYCRQANTEAFFGQGTRLTVV.

The chain carries TRBV7-9 and TRBJ2-1; TRBD2 aligns across 9 bases. Germline-derived CDR1 and CDR2 are SEHNR and FQNEAQ (reference sequence). With V trimmed by 6 bases and J by 4 bases, 4 bases remained unmatched. This CDR3 has 14 amino acids. CDR3 sequence (DNA): TGTGCCAGCAGTCTTCTAGCGGGGTACAATGAGCAGTTCTTC. It is translated as CASSLLAGYNEQFF.

J is TRBJ1-3 and V is TRBV30; no definite D call. The V end was cut by 3 bases, the J end by 2 bases, with 11 bases between. Germline V gives CDR1 GTSNPN, CDR2 SVGIG (reference sequence). The CDR3 runs 14 residues. This chain's CDR3 is CAWSASSPGNTIYF. CDR3 nucleotides: TGTGCCTGGAGCGCCTCCAGTCCTGGAAACACCATATATTTT.

This chain joins TRBV30 and TRBJ1-4, with 7 bases lining up with TRBD1. The length of the CDR3 is 15 residues. Germline lookup yields CDR1 GTSNPN and CDR2 SVGIG (reference sequence). J was trimmed by 4 bases and V by 4 bases; bases with no gene match: 9. CDR3 sequence (DNA): TGTGCCTGGACCCATCCGGACAGGTTTAATGAAAAACTGTTTTTT. It encodes CAWTHPDRFNEKLFF.

A few counts support this clone. This sequence joins TRBV15 and TRBJ2-7, with 8 bases matching TRBD2. The CDR3 covers 14 residues. Trimming removed 0 bases from V and 5 bases from J; junction bases left unmatched: 3. From germline, CDR1 is LNHNV and CDR2 YYDKDF (reference sequence). The CDR3 region is CATSRDRGGNEQYF. CDR3 nucleotides: TGTGCCACCAGCAGAGATCGGGGGGGCAACGAGCAGTACTTC.

This clone was seen a few times. The rearrangement uses TRBV9 and TRBJ2-3; no firm D call. This CDR3 comprises 14 residues. The germline V gene has CDR1 SGDLS and CDR2 YYNGEE. The V end was cut by 0 bases, the J end by 1 base, with 6 bases between. DNA for the CDR3: TGTGCCAGCAGCGTAGAATCTGGCACAGATACGCAGTATTTT. Amino acids: CASSVESGTDTQYF.

The chain carries TRBV30 and TRBJ2-1; 7 bases are a match to TRBD1. Germline CDR1 and CDR2: GTSNPN and SVGIG (reference sequence). J gave up 7 bases and V 2 bases, and 8 bases lay outside the gene matches. This CDR3 contains 14 residues. CDR3 DNA sequence: TGTGCCTGGAGTTTAACGGGACAGCCTAATGAGCAGTTCTTC. It encodes CAWSLTGQPNEQFF. The full variable domain, rest sourced from reference TRBV30 and TRBJ2-1, is SQTIHQWPATLVQPVGSPLSLECTVEGTSNPNLYWYRQAAGRGLQLLFYSVGIGQISSEVPQNLSASRPQDRQFILSSKKLLLSDSGFYLCAWSLTGQPNEQFFGPGTRLTVL.

This clone has ten or more counts. J is TRBJ2-2 and V is TRBV4-2, with TRBD2 matching 7 bases. V lost 0 bases, J lost 7 bases, and 5 bases stayed unmatched. Germline V CDR1 and CDR2: LGHNA, YNFKEQ. The CDR3 has 15 residues. Here the CDR3 reads CASSQDLGGSGELFF. The CDR3 DNA reads TGTGCCAGCAGCCAAGATCTGGGCGGGAGCGGGGAGCTGTTTTTT.

The chain couples TRBV5-1 to TRBJ1-2; TRBD1 aligns across 8 bases. Germline CDR1 SGHRS, CDR2 YFSETQ. The CDR3 runs 13 residues. The V segment lost 4 bases and the J segment 6 bases; nucleotides outside the gene matches: 5. The CDR3 coding sequence is TGCGCCAGCAGCGGACAGGGTCTACATGGCTACACCTTC. Translated, it gives CASSGQGLHGYTF.

Regarding this clone: Other DNA sequences in the same sample also yield this CDR3. The V call is TRBV4-1, the J call TRBJ1-4, with 10 positions matching TRBD1. The CDR3 is made up of 16 amino acids. V dropped 0 bases and J dropped 4; count of bases not matched to a gene: 2. CDR1 and CDR2 from the germline V gene are MGHRA and YSYEKL. The CDR3 bases are TGCGCCAGCAGCCAAGATCGGGACAGGGGTAATGAAAAACTGTTTTTT. It translates to CASSQDRDRGNEKLFF.